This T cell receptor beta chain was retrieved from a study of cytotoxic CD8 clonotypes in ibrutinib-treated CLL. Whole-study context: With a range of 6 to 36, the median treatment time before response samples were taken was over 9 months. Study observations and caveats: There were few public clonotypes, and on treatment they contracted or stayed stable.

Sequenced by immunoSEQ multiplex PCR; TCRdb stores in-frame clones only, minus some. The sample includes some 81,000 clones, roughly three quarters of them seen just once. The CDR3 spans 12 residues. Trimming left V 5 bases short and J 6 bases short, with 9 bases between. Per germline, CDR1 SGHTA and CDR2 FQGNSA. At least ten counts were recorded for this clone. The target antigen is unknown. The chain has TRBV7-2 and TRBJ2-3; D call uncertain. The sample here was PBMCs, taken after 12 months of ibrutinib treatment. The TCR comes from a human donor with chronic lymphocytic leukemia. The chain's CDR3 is CASSPTIDTQYF. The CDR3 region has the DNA TGTGCCAGCAGCCCTACAATCGATACGCAGTATTTT.